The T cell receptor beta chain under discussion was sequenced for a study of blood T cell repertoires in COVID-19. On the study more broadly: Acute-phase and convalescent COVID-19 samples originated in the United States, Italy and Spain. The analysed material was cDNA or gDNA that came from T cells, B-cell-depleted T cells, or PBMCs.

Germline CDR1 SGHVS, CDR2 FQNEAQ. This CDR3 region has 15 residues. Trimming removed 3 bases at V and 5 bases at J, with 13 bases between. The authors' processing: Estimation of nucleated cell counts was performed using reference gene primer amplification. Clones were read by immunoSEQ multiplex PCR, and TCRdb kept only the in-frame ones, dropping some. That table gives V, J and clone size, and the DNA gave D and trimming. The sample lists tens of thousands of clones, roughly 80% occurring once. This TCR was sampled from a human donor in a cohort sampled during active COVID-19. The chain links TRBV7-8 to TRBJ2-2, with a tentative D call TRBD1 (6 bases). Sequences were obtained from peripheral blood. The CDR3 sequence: CASSFWGRTTGELFF. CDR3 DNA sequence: TGTGCCAGCAGCTTTTGGGGGCGCACGACCGGGGAGCTGTTTTTT. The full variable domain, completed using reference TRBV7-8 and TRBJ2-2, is GAGVSQSPRYKVAKRGQDVALRCDPISGHVSLFWYQQALGQGPEFLTYFQNEAQLDKSGLPSDRFFAERPEGSVSTLKIQRTQQEDSAVYLCASSFWGRTTGELFFGEGSRLTVL.